These 20 T cell receptor beta chains were all obtained from the same sample, sequenced in a study of blood T cell repertoires in COVID-19. TCRdb's table, derived via immunoSEQ multiplex PCR, lists solely in-frame clones and lacks some. The repertoire consists of approximately 320,000 clones, with roughly 86% occurring once and the leading ten covering about 8.9%. Sequenced material: PBMCs or T cells enriched from blood (not recorded which). These receptors originate from a woman under 30 who had recovered from COVID-19.

The gene calls are TRBV7-9 and TRBJ2-7, with TRBD1 matching 9 bases. From germline, CDR1 is SEHNR and CDR2 FQNEAQ (reference sequence). With V trimmed by 4 bases and J by 6 bases, 13 bases remained unmatched. The CDR3 covers 16 residues. The DNA of the CDR3 is TGTGCCAGCAGCTCCGTCAGGGGGACAGGGACGGTCGAGCAGTACTTC. Its protein is CASSSVRGTGTVEQYF.

This clone was seen just once. The rearrangement uses TRBV12-3 or TRBV12-4 and TRBJ1-1; 7 positions match TRBD1. Germline trimming cut 7 bases from V and 8 bases from J; bases unmatched to any gene: 4. The CDR3 is 11 residues long. This CDR3 is CASIRDREAFF. As DNA, the CDR3 is TGTGCCAGCATCCGGGACAGAGAAGCTTTCTTT.

The V and J genes are TRBV28 and TRBJ2-3; 12 nucleotides match TRBD2. The J segment lost 6 bases and the V segment lost 3 bases, leaving 4 bases of the junction unmatched. The CDR3 is 15 amino acids. Germline V CDR1 and CDR2: MDHEN, SYDVKM. The CDR3 nucleotides read TGTGCCAGCAGTTTTCTAGCGGGAGGGATGGATACGCAGTATTTT. Encoded protein: CASSFLAGGMDTQYF.

The chain employs TRBV5-1 and TRBJ2-7; TRBD1 is a possible D gene (5 bases). Trimming took off 0 bases at V and 5 bases at J, with 15 bases between the two ends. The V gene's germline CDR1 is SGHRS and CDR2 YFSETQ. The CDR3 has 15 amino acids. CDR3 in amino acids: CASSLEGKESDEQYF. The DNA of the CDR3 is TGCGCCAGCAGCTTGGAGGGGAAGGAATCCGACGAGCAGTACTTC.

The J gene is TRBJ2-3, the V gene TRBV25-1; D may be TRBD1 (5 bases). The germline V gene encodes CDR1 MGHDK and CDR2 SYGVNS. The CDR3 contains 15 residues. Between the trimmed V and J ends, which lost 2 bases and 2 bases, there was a span of 11 bases. For the CDR3, the DNA is TGTGCCAGCAGTGAACCTGCAGGGTACACAGATACGCAGTATTTT. The encoded protein is CASSEPAGYTDTQYF.

The chain has TRBV4-2 and TRBJ2-7, with 7 bases aligning to TRBD2. The CDR3 has 16 amino acids. Germline V gene lookup returns CDR1 LGHNA and CDR2 YNFKEQ. V was clipped by 0 bases and J by 0 bases; unmatched bases: 5. CDR3 sequence (DNA): TGTGCCAGCAGCCAAGAGTCGGGGGGAAGCTCCTACGAGCAGTACTTC. Translation: CASSQESGGSSYEQYF.

The chain combines TRBV7-9 with TRBJ2-1, with 9 nucleotides matching TRBD1. This CDR3 is 12 amino acids long. Trimming cost V 8 bases and J 9 bases; bases outside gene matches: 5. Germline loops: CDR1 SEHNR, CDR2 FQNEAQ (reference sequence). CDR3 loop: CASEGQGVEQFF. For the CDR3, the DNA is TGTGCCAGCGAGGGACAGGGAGTTGAGCAGTTCTTC. The full variable domain, with the rest looked up from reference TRBV7-9 and TRBJ2-1, is DTGVSQNPRHKITKRGQNVTFRCDPISEHNRLYWYRQTLGQGPEFLTYFQNEAQLEKSRLLSDRFSAERPKGSFSTLEIQRTEQGDSAMYLCASEGQGVEQFFGPGTRLTVL.

The V gene is TRBV7-9, the J gene TRBJ1-3; 7 bases are shared with TRBD1. Per the germline V gene, CDR1 is SEHNR and CDR2 is FQNEAQ (reference sequence). The ends lost 5 bases at V and 0 bases at J; junction bases unmatched: 13. This CDR3 has 18 amino acids. Written as DNA, the CDR3 is TGTGCCAGCAGCCCCGTGTTAGGGGGACAGCTCTCTGGAAACACCATATATTTT. Translation gives CASSPVLGGQLSGNTIYF. Based on the CDR3 plus reference TRBV7-9 and TRBJ1-3, the full variable domain is DTGVSQNPRHKITKRGQNVTFRCDPISEHNRLYWYRQTLGQGPEFLTYFQNEAQLEKSRLLSDRFSAERPKGSFSTLEIQRTEQGDSAMYLCASSPVLGGQLSGNTIYFGEGSWLTVV.

The V gene is TRBV6-2 or TRBV6-3, the J gene TRBJ1-5; 7 bases agree with TRBD1. V was pared by 6 bases and J by 6 bases, with 8 bases of the junction left unmatched. Germline V gene data show CDR1 as MNHEY and CDR2 as SVGEGT. The CDR3 is made up of 14 amino acids. The DNA for the CDR3 is TGTGCCAGCAGCTTCGGGACAGTCACTCAGCCCCAGCATTTT. Translation: CASSFGTVTQPQHF.

V usage is TRBV7-9 and J usage is TRBJ1-4; D perhaps matches TRBD1 (6 bases). V lost 3 bases, J lost 7 bases, and 12 bases lay in between. Germline V lookup: CDR1 SEHNR, CDR2 FQNEAQ (reference sequence). The CDR3 length is 14 residues. The CDR3 spells CASSFGRGFEKLFF. The DNA for the CDR3 is TGTGCCAGCAGCTTTGGCAGGGGATTTGAAAAACTGTTTTTT.

The genes are TRBV5-1 and TRBJ1-3; 7 nucleotides match TRBD1. V shed 4 bases and J 1 base; nucleotides not matched to a gene: 8. This CDR3 region has 16 residues. Germline CDR1 reads SGHRS; CDR2 reads YFSETQ. The CDR3 bases are TGCGCCAGCAGCGTCGGAACGACAGGGTCTGGAAACACCATATATTTT. Its protein product is CASSVGTTGSGNTIYF.

V gene TRBV6-5 combines with J gene TRBJ2-1; 10 nucleotides agree with TRBD2. The length of the CDR3 is 14 residues. From germline, CDR1 is MNHEY and CDR2 SVGAGI. Losses at the gene ends were 6 bases for V and 5 bases for J; bases not matched to a gene: 4. The CDR3 loop is CASREGLANNEQFF. In nucleotides, the CDR3 is TGTGCCAGCAGAGAGGGACTAGCGAACAATGAGCAGTTCTTC.

This chain joins TRBV11-2 and TRBJ2-2; 9 bases fit TRBD1. The V gene's germline CDR1 is SGHAT and CDR2 FQNNGV. The CDR3 has 14 amino acids. V was clipped by 3 bases and J by 8 bases; unmatched bases: 4. This chain's CDR3 is CASSFRTGAGELFF. CDR3 coding DNA: TGTGCCAGCAGCTTTCGGACAGGGGCAGGGGAGCTGTTTTTT.

V usage is TRBV11-1 and J usage is TRBJ2-1, with TRBD2 identical over 10 bases. Germline CDR1 is SGHAT and CDR2 is FQDESV (reference sequence). The J segment lost 6 bases and the V segment lost 5 bases, leaving 7 bases of the junction unmatched. There are 15 residues in the CDR3. Here the CDR3 reads CASSRTSGNGNEQFF. The CDR3 region has the DNA TGTGCCAGCAGCCGTACTAGCGGGAATGGCAATGAGCAGTTCTTC.

This clone was seen only once. The gene calls are TRBV28 and TRBJ2-3; 8 bases match TRBD2. CDR1 is MDHEN, CDR2 SYDVKM, per germline. The CDR3 spans 15 residues. V trimming: 5 bases; J trimming: 2 bases; junction bases outside the gene matches: 6. For the CDR3, the DNA is TGTGCCAGCAGTGGGACTAGGGCTCACACAGATACGCAGTATTTT. It translates to CASSGTRAHTDTQYF.

The gene calls are TRBV13 and TRBJ1-2; 10 nucleotides agree with TRBD1. Germline loops: CDR1 PRHDT, CDR2 FYEKMQ (reference sequence). Trimming removed 3 bases from V and 3 bases from J; junction bases left unmatched: 7. CDR3 length: 16 residues. CDR3 sequence reads: CASSFSWDRGDYGYTF. The CDR3 DNA is TGTGCCAGCAGCTTTTCCTGGGACAGGGGAGACTATGGCTACACCTTC. The whole variable domain, filled in from reference TRBV13 and TRBJ1-2, reads AAGVIQSPRHLIKEKRETATLKCYPIPRHDTVYWYQQGPGQDPQFLISFYEKMQSDKGSIPDRFSAQQFSDYHSELNMSSLELGDSALYFCASSFSWDRGDYGYTFGSGTRLTVV.

The sample holds one count of this clone. The chain recombines TRBV12-3 or TRBV12-4 with TRBJ1-1, with TRBD1 as a possible D gene (6 bases). V was clipped by 7 bases and J by 0 bases, with 9 bases between them. The CDR3 contains 13 residues. The CDR3 here is CASNQGLNTEAFF. As DNA, the CDR3 is TGTGCCAGCAATCAGGGGTTGAACACTGAAGCTTTCTTT.

This rearrangement joins TRBV10-3 to TRBJ1-5; D perhaps matches TRBD1 (6 bases). CDR3 length: 15 residues. Germline V CDR1 and CDR2: ENHRY, SYGVKD. Trimming left V 2 bases short and J 5 bases short, with 13 bases between. The CDR3 bases are TGTGCCATCAGTGAGGGGAGGGCAGGGGATCAGCCCCAGCATTTT. It is translated as CAISEGRAGDQPQHF.

CDR3 DNA sequence: TGTGCCAGTAGTATAGTCGGGAGTGACAACGAGCAGTACTTC. Its translation is CASSIVGSDNEQYF. The chain couples TRBV19 to TRBJ2-7, with D possibly matching TRBD2 (6 bases). The CDR3 covers 14 residues. Germline V lookup: CDR1 LNHDA, CDR2 SQIVND (reference sequence). Trimming removed 1 base from V and 5 bases from J, with 12 bases in between.

The chain uses TRBV15 and TRBJ1-4; maybe TRBD1 (6 bases). V was pared by 1 base and J by 0 bases, with 9 bases between. There are 16 residues in the CDR3. CDR1 and CDR2 (germline): LNHNV, YYDKDF (reference sequence). The CDR3 nucleotides read TGTGCCACCAGCAGAGGCAGGACAGCAACTAATGAAAAACTGTTTTTT. This encodes CATSRGRTATNEKLFF.